This record concerns one T cell receptor (beta chain) sequence. V was cut by 4 bases and J by 2 bases, with 13 bases left in between. The CDR3 has 14 amino acids. Germline CDR1 reads SGHRS; CDR2 reads YFSETQ. These data are taken from a study of T cell changes during pregnancy in multiple sclerosis. The table came from immunoSEQ multiplex PCR; TCRdb's copy has only in-frame clones and leaves some out. Of tens of thousands of clones listed, roughly 92% are singletons. The chain links TRBV5-1 to TRBJ2-7, with D tentatively TRBD2 (5 bases). Sequences were derived from CD4+ T cells from peripheral blood mononuclear cells, sampled in the first trimester of pregnancy. This TCR was recovered from a female donor with multiple sclerosis, enrolled in a pregnancy study. The CDR3 is CASSTATRAYEQYF. The CDR3 DNA reads as TGCGCCAGCAGCACAGCCACGAGGGCCTACGAGCAGTACTTC.